A selection of T cell receptor beta chains follows, all from one sample in a study of blood T cell repertoires in COVID-19. Profiled with immunoSEQ multiplex PCR; TCRdb holds only in-frame clones, not every one. This sample has roughly 150,000 clones, with 80% found just once. Material: PBMCs or T cells enriched from blood (not recorded which). These receptors all come from a man between 40 and 49 years old who had recovered from COVID-19. The CDR3 runs from the conserved cysteine through the conserved F or W. The order of the fields is J gene, V gene, clone size, D gene, CDR3 DNA, CDR3 protein. A D gene is named only where the DNA matches it firmly. Clone size is given for some rows only: seen once, a few or many times, or a class if the clone is expanded.

J: TRBJ2-3
V: TRBV10-3
size: -
D: TRBD1
DNA: TGTGCCATCAGTGAGCCGCAACCCTACGGGACAGGCATTGGAGATACGCAGTATTTT
CDR3: CAISEPQPYGTGIGDTQYF

J: TRBJ1-6
V: TRBV6-6
size: -
D: -
DNA: TGTGCCAGCAGTTACTCTTGGGAGGGCGACTCACCCCTCCACTTT
CDR3: CASSYSWEGDSPLHF

J: TRBJ1-4
V: TRBV24-1
size: -
D: TRBD1
DNA: TGTGCCACCAGTGATTCCCGGACAGGGGATGAAAAACTGTTTTTT
CDR3: CATSDSRTGDEKLFF

J: TRBJ1-2
V: TRBV23-1
size: -
D: -
DNA: TGCGCCAGCCCTTCAGGGCAGCCCGCTAACTATGGCTACACCTTC
CDR3: CASPSGQPANYGYTF

J: TRBJ1-5
V: TRBV2
size: few
D: -
DNA: TGTGCCAGCAGTGAAGATGCGGGGGCCAATCAGCCCCAGCATTTT
CDR3: CASSEDAGANQPQHF

J: TRBJ2-3
V: TRBV6-5
size: -
D: TRBD2
DNA: TGTGCCAGTAGTAGCGGGGGCACAGATACGCAGTATTTT
CDR3: CASSSGGTDTQYF

J: TRBJ1-2
V: TRBV19
size: -
D: TRBD1
DNA: TGTGCCAGTAGTACGACAGGGGACTATGGCTACACCTTC
CDR3: CASSTTGDYGYTF

J: TRBJ1-1
V: TRBV7-9
size: -
D: TRBD1
DNA: TGTGCCAGCAGCTTCAGGGGACAGGGGAACACTGAAGCTTTCTTT
CDR3: CASSFRGQGNTEAFF

J: TRBJ1-5
V: TRBV19
size: -
D: -
DNA: TGTGCCAGTAGTATGAACAGTAACAATCAGCCCCAGCATTTT
CDR3: CASSMNSNNQPQHF

J: TRBJ1-1
V: TRBV5-6
size: -
D: TRBD1
DNA: TGTGCCAGCAGCTTGGAGACAGGGGGTCTGAACACTGAAGCTTTCTTT
CDR3: CASSLETGGLNTEAFF

J: TRBJ1-3
V: TRBV5-8
size: -
D: TRBD1
DNA: TGTGCCAGCAGTTATTGGGGGACAGGGAGAACGTCTGGAAACACCATATATTTT
CDR3: CASSYWGTGRTSGNTIYF

J: TRBJ1-1
V: TRBV5-1
size: -
D: -
DNA: TGCGCCAGCAGCTTCGGCACAGGTGGAAGTCTTGGGACTGAAGCTTTCTTT
CDR3: CASSFGTGGSLGTEAFF

J: TRBJ1-2
V: TRBV5-1
size: few
D: TRBD1
DNA: TGCGCCAGCAGCTCCGACAGGGGTGTCAACTATGGCTACACCTTC
CDR3: CASSSDRGVNYGYTF

J: TRBJ2-3
V: TRBV27
size: -
D: -
DNA: TGTGCCAGCAGTTTAGCGGTTGACCGTAGAGATACGCAGTATTTT
CDR3: CASSLAVDRRDTQYF